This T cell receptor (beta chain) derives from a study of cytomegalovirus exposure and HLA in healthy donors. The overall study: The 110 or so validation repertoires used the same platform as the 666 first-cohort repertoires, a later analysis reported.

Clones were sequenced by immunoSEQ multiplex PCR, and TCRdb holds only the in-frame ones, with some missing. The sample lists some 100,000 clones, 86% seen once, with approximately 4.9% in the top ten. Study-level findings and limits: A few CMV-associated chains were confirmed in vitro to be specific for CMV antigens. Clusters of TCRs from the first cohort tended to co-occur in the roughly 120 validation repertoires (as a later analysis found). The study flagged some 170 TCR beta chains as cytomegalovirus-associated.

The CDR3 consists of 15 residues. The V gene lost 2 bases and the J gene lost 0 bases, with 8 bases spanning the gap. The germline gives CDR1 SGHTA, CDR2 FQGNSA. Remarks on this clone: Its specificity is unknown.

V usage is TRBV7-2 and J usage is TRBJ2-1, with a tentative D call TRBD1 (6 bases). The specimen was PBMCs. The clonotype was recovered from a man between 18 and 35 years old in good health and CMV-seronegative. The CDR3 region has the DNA TGTGCCAGCAGCTTACAGGGGTCCTCCTACAATGAGCAGTTCTTC. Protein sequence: CASSLQGSSYNEQFF.